These 30 T cell receptor beta chains came from one sample sequenced in a study of blood T cell repertoires in COVID-19. Sequencing used immunoSEQ multiplex PCR; TCRdb keeps in-frame clones, though not all of them. The sample records fewer than 100,000 clones, 75% to 90% being singletons. Sequencing was performed on peripheral blood. These receptors came from a man in his fifties or sixties with acute or convalescent COVID-19.

The gene calls are TRBV5-4 and TRBJ2-6; no clear D gene. The CDR3 has 16 residues. Trimming removed 2 bases at V and 0 bases at J, with 9 bases between. The germline V gene has CDR1 SGHNT and CDR2 YYREEE (reference sequence). Written as DNA, the CDR3 is TGTGCCAGCAGCTTTAAGCTTCCCTCTGGGGCCAACGTCCTGACTTTC. This encodes CASSFKLPSGANVLTF. The whole variable domain, remainder taken from reference TRBV5-4 and TRBJ2-6, is ETGVTQSPTHLIKTRGQQVTLRCSSQSGHNTVSWYQQALGQGPQFIFQYYREEENGRGNFPPRFSGLQFPNYSSELNVNALELDDSALYLCASSFKLPSGANVLTFGAGSRLTVL.

The V and J genes are TRBV3-1 (or the pseudogene TRBV3-2) and TRBJ2-1; a weak D match, TRBD1 (6 bases). This CDR3 is 14 amino acids long. Between the trimmed V and J ends, which lost 3 bases and 8 bases, there was a span of 14 bases. CDR1 is LGHDT and CDR2 is YNNKEL in the germline V gene (reference sequence). CDR3 protein: CASSQTLQGYEQFF. CDR3 nucleotide sequence: TGTGCCAGCAGCCAGACTTTACAGGGTTATGAGCAGTTCTTC.

The gene calls are TRBV5-6 and TRBJ2-1; 9 nucleotides align to TRBD2. CDR1 and CDR2 (germline): SGHDT, YYEEEE. The CDR3 contains 15 residues. J was trimmed by 2 bases and V by 3 bases; bases with no gene match: 3. The CDR3 nucleotides are TGTGCCAGCAGCTCTCTAGCGGGGACCTACAATGAGCAGTTCTTC. Amino acids: CASSSLAGTYNEQFF. Variable domain in full (rest from reference TRBV5-6 and TRBJ2-1): DAGVTQSPTHLIKTRGQQVTLRCSPKSGHDTVSWYQQALGQGPQFIFQYYEEEERQRGNFPDRFSGHQFPNYSSELNVNALLLGDSALYLCASSSLAGTYNEQFFGPGTRLTVL.

The chain joins TRBV6-6 to TRBJ2-3; D is undetermined. The CDR3 spans 12 residues. CDR1 and CDR2 from the germline V gene are MNHNY and SVGAGI (reference sequence). Trimming stripped 4 bases from V and 12 bases from J, with 14 bases between. The CDR3 coding sequence is TGTGCCAGCAGTTTGGTGGGCCCTGGCCAGTATTTT. As protein: CASSLVGPGQYF.

This clone was seen only a few times. The chain employs TRBV4-3 and TRBJ2-2; 9 positions match TRBD1. Germline trimming cut 1 base from V and 7 bases from J; bases unmatched to any gene: 10. Germline values: CDR1 LGHNA, CDR2 YSLEER. The CDR3 has 17 residues. CDR3 nucleotide sequence: TGCGCCAGCAGCCAAGGGCCGGGACAGGGAGTCGGCGGGGAGCTGTTTTTT. Translating it yields CASSQGPGQGVGGELFF.

The V call is TRBV9, the J call TRBJ1-2, with D uncertain. CDR3 length: 13 residues. CDR1 is SGDLS and CDR2 is YYNGEE in the germline V gene. Trimming took 3 bases from V and 4 from J, leaving 10 bases between them. The CDR3 here is CASSDSPSYGYTF. In nucleotides, the CDR3 is TGTGCCAGCAGCGACTCTCCGAGCTATGGCTACACCTTC.

V gene TRBV19 combines with J gene TRBJ2-7; D gene unclear. CDR3 length equals 13 residues. V was pared by 5 bases and J by 2 bases, with 10 bases between. Germline V gene sequence: CDR1 LNHDA, CDR2 SQIVND (reference sequence). The CDR3 loop reads CASSATGAYEQYF. In DNA form, the CDR3 reads TGTGCCAGTAGTGCTACTGGAGCCTACGAGCAGTACTTC. The whole variable domain, remainder taken from reference TRBV19 and TRBJ2-7, is DGGITQSPKYLFRKEGQNVTLSCEQNLNHDAMYWYRQDPGQGLRLIYYSQIVNDFQKGDIAEGYSVSREKKESFPLTVTSAQKNPTAFYLCASSATGAYEQYFGPGTRLTVT.

The chain joins TRBV7-2 to TRBJ1-1; 8 bases line up with TRBD1. Trimming at V came to 5 bases and at J to 6 bases, leaving 11 bases not matched to a gene. The CDR3 covers 15 residues. Germline CDR1 SGHTA, CDR2 FQGNSA. The CDR3 bases are TGTGCCAGCAGCCCAGCTCTCGACAGGGGAGCTGAAGCTTTCTTT. Residues: CASSPALDRGAEAFF.

V and J are TRBV7-2 and TRBJ2-7; TRBD2 matches at 9 bases. CDR3 length equals 14 residues. Germline loops: CDR1 SGHTA, CDR2 FQGNSA. Trimming cost V 5 bases and J 3 bases; bases outside gene matches: 5. The CDR3 here is CASSISGGGYEQYF. The CDR3 region has the DNA TGTGCCAGCAGCATTAGCGGGGGAGGCTACGAGCAGTACTTC.

The chain combines TRBV18 with TRBJ2-5; the D gene is possibly TRBD2 (5 bases). V was clipped by 0 bases and J by 4 bases, with 6 bases between them. This CDR3 has 13 amino acids. The germline V gene has CDR1 KGHSH and CDR2 LQKENI. DNA of the CDR3: TGTGCCAGCTCACCACCCGGGGTAGAGACCCAGTACTTC. Its translation is CASSPPGVETQYF.

This rearrangement joins TRBV18 to TRBJ1-6; a possible D gene is TRBD1 (6 bases). Trimming took off 3 bases at V and 4 bases at J, with 10 bases between the two ends. The CDR3 totals 15 residues. The germline CDR1 and CDR2 sequences are KGHSH and LQKENI. CDR3 DNA sequence: TGTGCCAGCTCACCGGGGACACCTTATAATTCACCCCTCCACTTT. Residues: CASSPGTPYNSPLHF. The variable domain in full, completed from reference TRBV18 and TRBJ1-6, reads NAGVMQNPRHLVRRRGQEARLRCSPMKGHSHVYWYRQLPEEGLKFMVYLQKENIIDESGMPKERFSAEFPKEGPSILRIQQVVRGDSAAYFCASSPGTPYNSPLHFGNGTRLTVT.

V gene TRBV5-1 combines with J gene TRBJ1-1; D is unresolved. The length of the CDR3 is 16 residues. Germline-derived CDR1 and CDR2 are SGHRS and YFSETQ. V was cut by 0 bases and J by 1 base, with 13 bases left in between. CDR3 in amino acids: CASSLAWSGPNTEAFF. In DNA, the CDR3 is TGCGCCAGCAGCTTGGCCTGGTCAGGTCCGAACACTGAAGCTTTCTTT.

The chain couples TRBV5-1 to TRBJ2-3; tentatively, D is TRBD1 (6 bases). Germline values: CDR1 SGHRS, CDR2 YFSETQ. Trimming stripped 5 bases from V and 2 bases from J, with 12 bases between. This CDR3 contains 14 residues. The CDR3 DNA reads as TGCGCCAGCAGACCGGGACAACTCACAGATACGCAGTATTTT. Its protein product is CASRPGQLTDTQYF.

The chain employs TRBV30 and TRBJ2-5, with D unclear. V lost 7 bases and J 0 bases, leaving 6 bases between the germline ends. The CDR3 runs 11 residues. Germline assignment: CDR1 GTSNPN and CDR2 SVGIG (reference sequence). The CDR3, as DNA: TGTGCCTTCCGGGACCAAGAGACCCAGTACTTC. Its protein product is CAFRDQETQYF.

The gene calls are TRBV18 and TRBJ2-2, with 8 bases fitting TRBD2. The CDR3 is 15 amino acids. J gave up 4 bases and V 4 bases, and 5 bases lay outside the gene matches. The germline V gene has CDR1 KGHSH and CDR2 LQKENI. CDR3 sequence (DNA): TGTGCCAGCTCACGAGCCGGGAGGGGCACCGGGGAGCTGTTTTTT. Translation gives CASSRAGRGTGELFF.

The CDR3 nucleotides are TGTGCCAGCTCGAAACAGGGCGGCAATCAGCCCCAGCATTTT. Translation gives CASSKQGGNQPQHF. The rearrangement links TRBV28 to TRBJ1-5; maybe TRBD1 (6 bases). Germline CDR1 reads MDHEN; CDR2 reads SYDVKM. The CDR3 has 14 amino acids. V was cut by 8 bases and J by 2 bases, with 13 bases left in between.

The chain is built from TRBV6-6 and TRBJ1-1, with 7 bases matching TRBD1. This CDR3 is 15 amino acids long. In germline, CDR1 is MNHNY, CDR2 SVGAGI (reference sequence). The V segment lost 6 bases and the J segment 1 base; nucleotides outside the gene matches: 8. CDR3 residues: CASRGWDSSNTEAFF. The CDR3 DNA reads TGTGCCAGCAGAGGTTGGGACAGTTCGAACACTGAAGCTTTCTTT.

The V call is TRBV6-1, the J call TRBJ2-2, with 8 bases fitting TRBD2. Germline V gene data show CDR1 as MNHNS and CDR2 as SASEGT. Unmatched junction bases numbered 11, after V lost 2 bases and J lost 6 bases. The CDR3 contains 17 residues. DNA of the CDR3: TGTGCCAGCAGTGAACAGTTAGCGGGGCGTGGGGCCGGGGAGCTGTTTTTT. This codes for CASSEQLAGRGAGELFF.

J is TRBJ1-1 and V is TRBV11-2; D is ambiguous. Germline V gene lookup returns CDR1 SGHAT and CDR2 FQNNGV. With 5 bases removed from V and 1 base from J, the gap between germline ends came to 14 bases. The CDR3 has 15 amino acids. In nucleotides, the CDR3 is TGTGCCAGCAGCCCCCAAAGAACTACGAACACTGAAGCTTTCTTT. Translation gives CASSPQRTTNTEAFF.

V gene TRBV7-6 combines with J gene TRBJ2-1; 12 bases map to TRBD2. V was pared by 3 bases and J by 6 bases, with 9 bases of the junction left unmatched. This CDR3 contains 17 residues. The germline CDR1 and CDR2 sequences are SGHVS and FNYEAQ. CDR3 protein: CASSLVDLAGGPNEQFF. The CDR3 coding sequence is TGTGCCAGCAGCTTGGTGGATCTAGCGGGGGGGCCCAATGAGCAGTTCTTC. The variable domain in full, with the rest retrieved from reference TRBV7-6 and TRBJ2-1, is GAGVSQSPRYKVTKRGQDVALRCDPISGHVSLYWYRQALGQGPEFLTYFNYEAQQDKSGLPNDRFSAERPEGSISTLTIQRTEQRDSAMYRCASSLVDLAGGPNEQFFGPGTRLTVL.

The chain couples TRBV18 to TRBJ2-7, with 7 positions matching TRBD2. CDR1 KGHSH and CDR2 LQKENI come from the germline V gene. J gave up 6 bases and V 3 bases, and 8 bases lay outside the gene matches. The CDR3 contains 14 residues. The CDR3 DNA reads TGTGCCAGCTCACCTCGGGGGAGGGCAACCGAGCAGTACTTC. Its translation: CASSPRGRATEQYF.

The chain links TRBV6-4 to TRBJ2-3; 11 positions agree with TRBD2. The germline V gene encodes CDR1 MRHNA and CDR2 SNTAGT. The CDR3 sequence is 14 residues long. The J segment lost 8 bases and the V segment lost 5 bases, leaving 6 bases of the junction unmatched. The CDR3 DNA reads as TGTGCCAGCAGTCTAGCGGGGGGAGTCGGTACGCAGTATTTT. Residues: CASSLAGGVGTQYF.

The genes are TRBV3-1 (or the pseudogene TRBV3-2) and TRBJ1-6; TRBD1 matches 8 bases. The CDR3 has 21 residues. J was trimmed by 13 bases and V by 4 bases; bases with no gene match: 30. Germline V gene data show CDR1 as LGHDT and CDR2 as YNNKEL (reference sequence). The CDR3 sequence: CASSPRPSGPGQVQLRIPLHF. The CDR3 region has the DNA TGTGCCAGCAGCCCCCGACCGTCCGGACCGGGACAGGTGCAATTAAGAATCCCCCTCCACTTT.

V and J are TRBV19 and TRBJ1-2, with D tentatively TRBD1 (6 bases). The ends were cut back, 4 bases at V and 7 bases at J, with 10 bases in the middle. This CDR3 region has 12 residues. From germline, CDR1 is LNHDA and CDR2 SQIVND (reference sequence). CDR3 bases: TGTGCCAGTAGTACAGGGGTAGGTGGCTACACCTTC. This translates into CASSTGVGGYTF.

The CDR3 here is CASSEGTRMGTDTQYF. The CDR3 DNA reads as TGTGCCAGCAGTGAAGGGACTAGGATGGGTACAGATACGCAGTATTTT. The V and J genes are TRBV6-1 and TRBJ2-3; 7 nucleotides agree with TRBD2. V trimming: 1 base; J trimming: 3 bases; junction bases outside the gene matches: 7. Germline lookup yields CDR1 MNHNS and CDR2 SASEGT. The CDR3 consists of 16 residues.

This clone was observed a few times. This sequence joins TRBV7-6 and TRBJ2-7; a weak D match, TRBD2 (5 bases). Trimming took off 4 bases at V and 2 bases at J, with 15 bases between the two ends. Germline loops: CDR1 SGHVS, CDR2 FNYEAQ. The CDR3 contains 15 residues. CDR3 coding DNA: TGTGCCAGCAGCTCGGCGGGCGGAGCCACCTACGAGCAGTACTTC. Its protein product is CASSSAGGATYEQYF.

V gene TRBV3-1 (or the pseudogene TRBV3-2) combines with J gene TRBJ2-3, with 11 bases that match TRBD2. The CDR3 extends over 19 amino acids. CDR1 is LGHDT, CDR2 YNNKEL, per germline (reference sequence). The V segment lost 0 bases and the J segment 6 bases; nucleotides outside the gene matches: 14. The CDR3, as DNA: TGTGCCAGCAGCCAAGAATCACGCTTACTAGCGGGGGCCGTGGATACGCAGTATTTT. Translation: CASSQESRLLAGAVDTQYF.

The gene calls are TRBV7-9 and TRBJ1-4; 7 nucleotides line up with TRBD1. Trimming at V came to 5 bases and at J to 8 bases, leaving 11 bases not matched to a gene. This CDR3 comprises 15 residues. CDR1 and CDR2 from the germline V gene are SEHNR and FQNEAQ (reference sequence). DNA for the CDR3: TGTGCCAGCAGCCCAAGGACAGGCCGACGGGAAAAACTGTTTTTT. It codes for CASSPRTGRREKLFF.

The V call is TRBV5-6, the J call TRBJ1-6; 7 positions agree with TRBD1. In germline, CDR1 is SGHDT, CDR2 YYEEEE. With 4 bases clipped from V and 5 bases from J, the junction kept 9 bases outside the gene matches. The CDR3 totals 16 residues. CDR3 region: CASSANTGEDNSPLHF. CDR3 coding DNA: TGTGCCAGCAGCGCCAATACAGGGGAGGATAATTCACCCCTCCACTTT.

The J gene is TRBJ2-5, the V gene TRBV9, with TRBD2 matching over 9 bases. CDR3 length: 18 residues. Germline CDR1 SGDLS, CDR2 YYNGEE. With V trimmed by 0 bases and J by 0 bases, 9 bases remained unmatched. CDR3 amino acids: CASSVGNLAGGYQETQYF. The CDR3 DNA sequence: TGTGCCAGCAGCGTAGGTAATCTGGCGGGAGGGTACCAAGAGACCCAGTACTTC.